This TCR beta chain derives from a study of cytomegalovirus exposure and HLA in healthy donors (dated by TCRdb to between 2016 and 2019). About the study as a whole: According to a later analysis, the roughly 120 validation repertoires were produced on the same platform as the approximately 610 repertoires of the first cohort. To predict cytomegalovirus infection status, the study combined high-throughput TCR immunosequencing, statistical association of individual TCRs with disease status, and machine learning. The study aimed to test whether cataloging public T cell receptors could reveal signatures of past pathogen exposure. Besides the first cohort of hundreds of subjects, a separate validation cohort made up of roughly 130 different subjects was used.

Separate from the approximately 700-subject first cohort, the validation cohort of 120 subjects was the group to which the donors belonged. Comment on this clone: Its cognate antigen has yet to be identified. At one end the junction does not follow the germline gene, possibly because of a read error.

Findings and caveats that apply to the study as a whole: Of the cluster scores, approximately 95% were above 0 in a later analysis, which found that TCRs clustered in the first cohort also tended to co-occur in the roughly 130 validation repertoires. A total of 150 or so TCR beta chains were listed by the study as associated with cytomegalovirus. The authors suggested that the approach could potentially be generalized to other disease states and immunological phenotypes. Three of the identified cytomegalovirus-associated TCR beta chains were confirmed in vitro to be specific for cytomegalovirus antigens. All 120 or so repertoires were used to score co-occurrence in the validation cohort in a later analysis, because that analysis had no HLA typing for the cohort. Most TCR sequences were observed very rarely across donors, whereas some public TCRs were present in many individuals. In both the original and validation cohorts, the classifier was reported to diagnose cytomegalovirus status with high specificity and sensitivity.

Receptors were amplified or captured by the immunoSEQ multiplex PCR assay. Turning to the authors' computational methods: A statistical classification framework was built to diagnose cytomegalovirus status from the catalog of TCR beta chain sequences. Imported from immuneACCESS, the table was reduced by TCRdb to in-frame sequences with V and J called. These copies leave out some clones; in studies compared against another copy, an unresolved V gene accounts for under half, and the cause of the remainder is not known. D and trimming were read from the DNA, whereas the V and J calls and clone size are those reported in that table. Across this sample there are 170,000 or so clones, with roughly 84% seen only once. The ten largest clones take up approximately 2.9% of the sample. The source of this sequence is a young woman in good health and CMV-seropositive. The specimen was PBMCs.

Here is the DNA: TGTGCCAGCAGCCCGCAGGTGGTCCCCTCCCACGAGCAGTACTTC. This encodes CASSPQVVPSHEQYF. The rearranged segments are TRBV9 and TRBJ2-7; the D gene cannot be named for sure. CDR1 is given as SGDLS and CDR2 as YYNGEE, both from the germline V gene. Its CDR3 holds 15 amino acids, cysteine through phenylalanine. Only the CDR3 region is kept as DNA, spanning 45 bases read in frame from base 1.